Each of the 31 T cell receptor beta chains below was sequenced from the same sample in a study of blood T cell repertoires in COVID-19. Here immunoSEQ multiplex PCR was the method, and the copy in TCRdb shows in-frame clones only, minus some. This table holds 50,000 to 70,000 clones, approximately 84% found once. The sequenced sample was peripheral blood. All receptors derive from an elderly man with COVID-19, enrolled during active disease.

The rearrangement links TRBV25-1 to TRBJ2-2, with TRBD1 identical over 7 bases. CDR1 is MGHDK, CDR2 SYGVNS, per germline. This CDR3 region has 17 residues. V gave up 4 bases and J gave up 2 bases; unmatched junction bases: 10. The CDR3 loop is CASSGALGTDNTGELFF. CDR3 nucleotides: TGTGCCAGCAGTGGGGCCCTCGGGACAGATAACACCGGGGAGCTGTTTTTT.

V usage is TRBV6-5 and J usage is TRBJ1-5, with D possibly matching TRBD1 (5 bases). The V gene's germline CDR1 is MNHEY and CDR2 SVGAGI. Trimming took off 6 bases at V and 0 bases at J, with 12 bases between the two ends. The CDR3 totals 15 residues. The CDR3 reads CASRVTGDSNQPQHF. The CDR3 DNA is TGTGCCAGCAGGGTGACGGGGGATAGCAATCAGCCCCAGCATTTT.

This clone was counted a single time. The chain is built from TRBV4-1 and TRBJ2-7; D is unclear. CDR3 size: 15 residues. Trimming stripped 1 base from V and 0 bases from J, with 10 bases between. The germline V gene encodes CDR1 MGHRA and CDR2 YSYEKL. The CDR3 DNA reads TGCGCCAGCAGCCAAGCGGAACAGAGCTCCTACGAGCAGTACGTC. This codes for CASSQAEQSSYEQYV.

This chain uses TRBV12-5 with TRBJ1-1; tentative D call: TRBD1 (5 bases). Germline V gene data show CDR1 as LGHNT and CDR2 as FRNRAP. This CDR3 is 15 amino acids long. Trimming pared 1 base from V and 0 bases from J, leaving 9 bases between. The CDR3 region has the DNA TGTGCTAGTGGTTTGGGGGGACTGATGAACACTGAAGCTTTCTTT. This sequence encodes CASGLGGLMNTEAFF.

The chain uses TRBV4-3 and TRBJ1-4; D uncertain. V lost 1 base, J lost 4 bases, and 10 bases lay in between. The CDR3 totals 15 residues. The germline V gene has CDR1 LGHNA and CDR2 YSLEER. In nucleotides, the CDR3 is TGCGCCAGCAGCCAAGTAACAGAGTTTAATGAAAAACTGTTTTTT. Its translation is CASSQVTEFNEKLFF.

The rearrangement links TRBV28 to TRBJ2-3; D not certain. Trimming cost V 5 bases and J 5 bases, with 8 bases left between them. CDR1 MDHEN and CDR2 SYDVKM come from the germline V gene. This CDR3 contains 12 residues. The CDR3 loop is CASSIRGDTQYF. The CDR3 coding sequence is TGTGCCAGCAGTATTCGAGGAGATACGCAGTATTTT.

The CDR3 DNA is TGCAGCGTTGTTGGAGGGGCTGAAGCTTTCTTT. Translation gives CSVVGGAEAFF. The gene calls are TRBV29-1 and TRBJ1-1; tentatively, D is TRBD1 (5 bases). Germline V CDR1 and CDR2: SQVTM, ANQGSEA. Trimming shortened V by 4 bases and J by 6 bases, and 9 bases separated the two germline ends. The CDR3 runs to 11 residues.

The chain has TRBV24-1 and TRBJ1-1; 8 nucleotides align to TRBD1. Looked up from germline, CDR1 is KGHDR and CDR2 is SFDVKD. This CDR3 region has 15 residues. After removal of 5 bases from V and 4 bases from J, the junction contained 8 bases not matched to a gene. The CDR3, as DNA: TGTGCCACCAGTGGTGGACAGGGAAGGGGCACTGAAGCTTTCTTT. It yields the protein CATSGGQGRGTEAFF.

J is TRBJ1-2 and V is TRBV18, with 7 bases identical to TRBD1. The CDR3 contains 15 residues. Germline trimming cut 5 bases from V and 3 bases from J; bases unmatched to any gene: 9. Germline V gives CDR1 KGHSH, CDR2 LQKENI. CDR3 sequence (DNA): TGTGCCAGCTCAGCTTCCGGACAGGAGGACTATGGCTACACCTTC. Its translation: CASSASGQEDYGYTF.

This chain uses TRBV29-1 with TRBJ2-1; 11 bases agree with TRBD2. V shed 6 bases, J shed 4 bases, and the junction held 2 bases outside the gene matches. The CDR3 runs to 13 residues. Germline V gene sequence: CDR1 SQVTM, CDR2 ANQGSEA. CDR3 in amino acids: CSVIAGGYNEQFF. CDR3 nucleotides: TGCAGCGTCATAGCGGGAGGGTACAATGAGCAGTTCTTC.

This chain's CDR3 is CASSLGGTQYF. CDR3 nucleotide sequence: TGTGCCAGCAGCTTGGGCGGGACCCAGTACTTC. The chain recombines TRBV5-6 with TRBJ2-5; D not certain. This CDR3 comprises 11 residues. V lost 0 bases and J lost 7, with 4 bases in between. Germline assignment: CDR1 SGHDT and CDR2 YYEEEE.

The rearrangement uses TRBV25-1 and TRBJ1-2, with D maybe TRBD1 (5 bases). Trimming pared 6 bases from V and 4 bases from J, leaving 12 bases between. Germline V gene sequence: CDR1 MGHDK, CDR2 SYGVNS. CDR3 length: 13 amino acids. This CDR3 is CASSTLGGYGYTF. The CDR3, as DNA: TGTGCCAGCAGCACTTTGGGGGGCTATGGCTACACCTTC.

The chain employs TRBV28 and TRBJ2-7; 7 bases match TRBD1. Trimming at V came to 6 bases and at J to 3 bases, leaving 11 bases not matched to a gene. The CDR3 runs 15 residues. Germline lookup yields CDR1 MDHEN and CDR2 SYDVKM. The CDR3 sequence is CASSSYSRGNYEQYV. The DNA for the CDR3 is TGTGCCAGCAGCAGCTATTCCAGGGGGAACTACGAGCAGTACGTC.

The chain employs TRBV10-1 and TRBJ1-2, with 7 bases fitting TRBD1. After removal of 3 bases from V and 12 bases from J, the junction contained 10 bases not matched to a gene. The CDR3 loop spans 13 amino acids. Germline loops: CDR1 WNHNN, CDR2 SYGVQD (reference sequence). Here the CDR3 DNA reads TGCGCCAGCAGTGACGGGACAGCCCCATTTCACACCTTC. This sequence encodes CASSDGTAPFHTF.

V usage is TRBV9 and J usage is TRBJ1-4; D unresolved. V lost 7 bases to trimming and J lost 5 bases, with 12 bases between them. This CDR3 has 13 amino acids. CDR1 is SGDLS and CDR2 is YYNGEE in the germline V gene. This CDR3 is CASSGVLNEKLFF. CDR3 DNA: TGTGCCAGCTCCGGGGTGCTAAATGAAAAACTGTTTTTT.

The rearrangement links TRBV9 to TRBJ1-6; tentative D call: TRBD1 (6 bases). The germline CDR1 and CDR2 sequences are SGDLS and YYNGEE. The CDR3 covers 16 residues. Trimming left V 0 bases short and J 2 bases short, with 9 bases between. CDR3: CASSVEGVTYNSPLHF. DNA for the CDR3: TGTGCCAGCAGCGTAGAGGGGGTTACCTATAATTCACCCCTCCACTTT.

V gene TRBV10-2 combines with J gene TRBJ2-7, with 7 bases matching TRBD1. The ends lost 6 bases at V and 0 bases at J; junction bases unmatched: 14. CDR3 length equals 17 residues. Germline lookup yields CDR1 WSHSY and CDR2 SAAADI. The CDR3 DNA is TGCGCCAGCAGGAAATCTTTTGGACAGGAAAGCTCCTACGAGCAGTACGTC. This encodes CASRKSFGQESSYEQYV.

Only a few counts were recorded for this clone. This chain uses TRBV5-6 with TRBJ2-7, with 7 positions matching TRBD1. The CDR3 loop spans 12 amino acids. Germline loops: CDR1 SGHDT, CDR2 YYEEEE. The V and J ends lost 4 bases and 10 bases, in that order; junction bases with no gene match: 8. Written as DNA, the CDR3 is TGTGCCAGCAGCGCTGGACAGGTTAGACAGTACTTC. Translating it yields CASSAGQVRQYF.

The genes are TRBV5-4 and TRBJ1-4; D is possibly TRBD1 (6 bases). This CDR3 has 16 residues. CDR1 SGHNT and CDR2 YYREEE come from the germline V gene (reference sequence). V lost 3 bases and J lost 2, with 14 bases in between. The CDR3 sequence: CASSSPAQGTNEKLFF. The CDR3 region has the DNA TGTGCCAGCAGCTCCCCCGCGCAGGGGACTAATGAAAAACTGTTTTTT.

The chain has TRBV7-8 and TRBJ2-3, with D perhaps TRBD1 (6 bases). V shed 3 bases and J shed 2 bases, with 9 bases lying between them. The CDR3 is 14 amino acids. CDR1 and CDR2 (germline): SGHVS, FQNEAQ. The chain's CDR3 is CASSLDSSTDTQYF. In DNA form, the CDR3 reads TGTGCCAGCAGCTTGGACAGCTCCACAGATACGCAGTATTTT.

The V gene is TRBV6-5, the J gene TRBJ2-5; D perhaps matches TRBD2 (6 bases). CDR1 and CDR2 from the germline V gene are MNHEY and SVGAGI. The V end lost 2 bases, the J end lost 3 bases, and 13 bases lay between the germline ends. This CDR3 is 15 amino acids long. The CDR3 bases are TGTGCCAGCAGTTACCAAGTTGCGGGAAAAGAGACCCAGTACTTC. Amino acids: CASSYQVAGKETQYF.

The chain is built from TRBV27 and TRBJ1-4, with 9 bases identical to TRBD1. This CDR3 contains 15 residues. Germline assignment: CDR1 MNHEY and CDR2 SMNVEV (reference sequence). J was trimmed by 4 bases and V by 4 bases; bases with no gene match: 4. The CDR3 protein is CASSSGQGINEKLFF. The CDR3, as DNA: TGTGCCAGCAGTTCGGGACAGGGAATTAATGAAAAACTGTTTTTT.

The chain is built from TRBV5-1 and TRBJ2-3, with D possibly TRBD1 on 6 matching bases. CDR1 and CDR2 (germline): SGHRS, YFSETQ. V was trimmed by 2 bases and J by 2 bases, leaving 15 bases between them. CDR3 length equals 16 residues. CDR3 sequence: CASSLKGDTFTDTQYF. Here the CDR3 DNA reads TGCGCCAGCAGCTTAAAGGGGGACACATTCACAGATACGCAGTATTTT.

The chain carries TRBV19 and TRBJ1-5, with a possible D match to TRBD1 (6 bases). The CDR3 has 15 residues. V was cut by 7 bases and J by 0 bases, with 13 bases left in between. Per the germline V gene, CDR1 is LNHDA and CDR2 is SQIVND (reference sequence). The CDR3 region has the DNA TGTGCCAGTAACGAACAGGGCTATAGCAATCAGCCCCAGCATTTT. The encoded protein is CASNEQGYSNQPQHF.

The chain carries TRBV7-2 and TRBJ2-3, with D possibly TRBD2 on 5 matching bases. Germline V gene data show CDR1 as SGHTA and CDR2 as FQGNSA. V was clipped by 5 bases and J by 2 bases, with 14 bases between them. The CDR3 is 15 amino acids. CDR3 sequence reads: CASSGRTSNTDTQYF. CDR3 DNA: TGTGCCAGCAGCGGCAGAACTAGTAACACAGATACGCAGTATTTT.

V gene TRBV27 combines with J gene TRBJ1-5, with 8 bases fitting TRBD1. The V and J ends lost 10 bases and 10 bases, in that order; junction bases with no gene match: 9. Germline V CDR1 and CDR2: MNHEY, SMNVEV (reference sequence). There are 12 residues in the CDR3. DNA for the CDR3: TGTGCCATTATGACAGGGGACCCACCCCAGCATTTT. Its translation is CAIMTGDPPQHF.

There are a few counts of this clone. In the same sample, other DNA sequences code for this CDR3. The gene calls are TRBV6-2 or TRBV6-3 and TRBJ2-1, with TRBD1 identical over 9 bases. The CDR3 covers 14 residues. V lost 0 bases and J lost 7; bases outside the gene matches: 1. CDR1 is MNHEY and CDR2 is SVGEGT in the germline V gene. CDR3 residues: CASSYSGTGNEQFF. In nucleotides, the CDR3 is TGTGCCAGCAGTTACTCCGGGACAGGGAATGAGCAGTTCTTC.

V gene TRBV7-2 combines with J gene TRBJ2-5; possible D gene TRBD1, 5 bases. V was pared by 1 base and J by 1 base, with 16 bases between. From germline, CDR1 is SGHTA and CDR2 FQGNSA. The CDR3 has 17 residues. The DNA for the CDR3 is TGTGCCAGCAGCTTAGGAAGGGGTTGGCCCATCCAAGAGACCCAGTACTTC. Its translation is CASSLGRGWPIQETQYF.

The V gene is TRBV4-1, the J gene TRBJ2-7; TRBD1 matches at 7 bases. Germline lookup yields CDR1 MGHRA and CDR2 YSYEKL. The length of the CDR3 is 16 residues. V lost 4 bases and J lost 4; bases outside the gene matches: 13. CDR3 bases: TGCGCCAGCAGCCCCAGATGGACAGGCCAAGGTTACGAGCAGTACTTC. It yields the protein CASSPRWTGQGYEQYF.

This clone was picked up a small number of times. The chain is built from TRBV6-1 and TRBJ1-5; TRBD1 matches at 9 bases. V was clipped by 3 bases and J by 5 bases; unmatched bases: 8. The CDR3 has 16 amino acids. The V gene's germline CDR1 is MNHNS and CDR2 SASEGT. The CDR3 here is CASSDPGQGLDQPQHF. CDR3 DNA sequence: TGTGCCAGCAGTGATCCGGGACAGGGTCTAGATCAGCCCCAGCATTTT.

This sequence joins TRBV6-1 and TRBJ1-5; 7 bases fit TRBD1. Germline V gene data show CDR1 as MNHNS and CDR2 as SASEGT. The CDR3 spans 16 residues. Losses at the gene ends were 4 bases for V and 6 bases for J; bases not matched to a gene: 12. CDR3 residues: CASSVSETRGVQPQHF. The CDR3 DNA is TGTGCCAGCAGTGTAAGCGAAACCAGGGGGGTTCAGCCCCAGCATTTT.